Below, one T cell receptor (beta chain) is given with its context. The data derive from a study of T cell responses to AZD1222 COVID-19 vaccine. Measured with immunoSEQ multiplex PCR; TCRdb has only the in-frame clones, and not every one. The sample shows 180,000 or so clones, 85% to 90% of them seen only once. Per germline, CDR1 LNHNV and CDR2 YYDKDF (reference sequence). V lost 5 bases, J lost 1 base, and 8 bases lay in between. This CDR3 is 13 amino acids long. The sequence was collected from an adult in good health. The starting material was peripheral blood, obtained on day 0 of AZD1222 vaccination. The chain employs TRBV15 and TRBJ2-5, with a tentative D call TRBD2 (5 bases). The CDR3 spells CATSPGSQETQYF. CDR3 coding DNA: TGTGCCACCAGCCCGGGGAGCCAAGAGACCCAGTACTTC.